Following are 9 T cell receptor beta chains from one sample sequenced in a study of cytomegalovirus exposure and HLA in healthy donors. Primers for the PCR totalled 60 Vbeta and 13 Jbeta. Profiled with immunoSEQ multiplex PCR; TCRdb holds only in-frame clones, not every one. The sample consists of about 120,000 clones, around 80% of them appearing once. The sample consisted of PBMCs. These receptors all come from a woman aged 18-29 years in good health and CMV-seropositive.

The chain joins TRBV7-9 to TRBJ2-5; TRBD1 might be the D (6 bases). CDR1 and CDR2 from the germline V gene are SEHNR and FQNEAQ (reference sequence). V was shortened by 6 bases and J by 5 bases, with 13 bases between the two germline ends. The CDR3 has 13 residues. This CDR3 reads CASSQGTGETQYF. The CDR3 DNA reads TGTGCCAGCAGTCAGGGGACGGGGGAGACCCAGTACTTC.

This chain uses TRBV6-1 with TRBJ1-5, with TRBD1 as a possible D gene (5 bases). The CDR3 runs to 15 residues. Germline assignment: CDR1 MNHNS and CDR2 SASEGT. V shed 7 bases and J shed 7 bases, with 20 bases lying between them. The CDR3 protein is CASTVSGTSLQPQHF. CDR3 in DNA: TGTGCCAGCACTGTCAGCGGGACTTCCTTACAGCCCCAGCATTTT.

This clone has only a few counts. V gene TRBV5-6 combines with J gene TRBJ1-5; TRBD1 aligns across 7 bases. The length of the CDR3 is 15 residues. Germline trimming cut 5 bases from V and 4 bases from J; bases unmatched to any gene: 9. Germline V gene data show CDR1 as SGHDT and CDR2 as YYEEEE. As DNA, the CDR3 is TGTGCCAGCAGTCAACAGGGGTACAGTAATCAGCCCCAGCATTTT. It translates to CASSQQGYSNQPQHF.

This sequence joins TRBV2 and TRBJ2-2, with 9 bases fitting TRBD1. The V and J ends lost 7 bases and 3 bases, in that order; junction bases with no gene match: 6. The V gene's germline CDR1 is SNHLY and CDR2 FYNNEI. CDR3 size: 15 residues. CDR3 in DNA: TGTGCCAGCACTCGGAGGACAGGGGACACCGGGGAGCTGTTTTTT. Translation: CASTRRTGDTGELFF.

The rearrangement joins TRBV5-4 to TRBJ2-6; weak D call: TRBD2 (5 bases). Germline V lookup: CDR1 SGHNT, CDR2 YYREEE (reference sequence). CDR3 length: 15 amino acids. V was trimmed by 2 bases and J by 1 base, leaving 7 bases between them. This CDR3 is CASSLSGSGANVLTF. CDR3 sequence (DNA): TGTGCCAGCAGCTTAAGCGGATCTGGGGCCAACGTCCTGACTTTC.

The chain's CDR3 is CASSQSPSGFSYEQYF. The CDR3, as DNA: TGTGCCAGCAGCCAATCCCCTTCGGGGTTCTCCTACGAGCAGTACTTC. The chain links TRBV11-3 to TRBJ2-7; weak D call: TRBD2 (5 bases). The V end lost 5 bases, the J end lost 0 bases, and 17 bases lay between the germline ends. The CDR3 is 16 amino acids. Germline V gene lookup returns CDR1 SGHNT and CDR2 YENEEA.

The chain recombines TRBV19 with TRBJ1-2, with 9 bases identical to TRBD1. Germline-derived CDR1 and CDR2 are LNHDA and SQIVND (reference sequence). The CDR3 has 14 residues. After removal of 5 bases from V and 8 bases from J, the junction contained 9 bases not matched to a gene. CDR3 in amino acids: CASSPRTGEEGYTF. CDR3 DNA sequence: TGTGCCAGTAGTCCGCGGACAGGGGAGGAGGGCTACACCTTC.

CDR3 residues: CATSTRGHPGNYGYTF. The DNA of the CDR3 is TGTGCCACCAGCACGAGAGGGCATCCCGGGAACTATGGCTACACCTTC. The chain has TRBV15 and TRBJ1-2; no clear D gene. Germline values: CDR1 LNHNV, CDR2 YYDKDF (reference sequence). The ends were cut back, 4 bases at V and 2 bases at J, with 17 bases in the middle. This CDR3 contains 16 residues.

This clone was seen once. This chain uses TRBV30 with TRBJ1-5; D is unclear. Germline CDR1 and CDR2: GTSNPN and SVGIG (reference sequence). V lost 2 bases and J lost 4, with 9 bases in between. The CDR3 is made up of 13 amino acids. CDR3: CAWSPAGNQPQHF. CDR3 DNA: TGTGCCTGGAGTCCCGCAGGAAATCAGCCCCAGCATTTT.